This passage covers 5 T cell receptor beta chains from one sample sequenced in a study of cytomegalovirus exposure and HLA in healthy donors. Primers for the PCR totalled 60 Vbeta and 13 Jbeta. Assay: immunoSEQ multiplex PCR; the TCRdb copy retains only in-frame clones and omits some. The sample shows over 100,000 clones, 50% to 65% of them seen only once. Source material: PBMCs. These receptors were obtained from a man aged 35 to 55 in good health and CMV-seropositive.

The rearrangement links TRBV29-1 to TRBJ2-5; the match to TRBD2 covers 14 bases. Germline CDR1 is SQVTM and CDR2 is ANQGSEA. The CDR3 is 16 residues long. V dropped 6 bases and J dropped 0; count of bases not matched to a gene: 6. CDR3 sequence reads: CSVGLAGGRYQETQYF. DNA of the CDR3: TGCAGCGTCGGACTAGCGGGGGGACGGTACCAAGAGACCCAGTACTTC.

The chain recombines TRBV5-1 with TRBJ1-6; a possible D gene is TRBD1 (5 bases). Germline V CDR1 and CDR2: SGHRS, YFSETQ. V was clipped by 0 bases and J by 2 bases, with 6 bases between them. The CDR3 sequence is 15 residues long. The DNA for the CDR3 is TGCGCCAGCAGCTTGGACAGGCCCTATAATTCACCCCTCCACTTT. The encoded protein is CASSLDRPYNSPLHF.

The V call is TRBV7-2, the J call TRBJ2-7; D is perhaps TRBD1 (6 bases). V was trimmed by 0 bases and J by 4 bases, leaving 10 bases between them. Germline CDR1 reads SGHTA; CDR2 reads FQGNSA. The CDR3 is 14 residues long. CDR3 sequence (DNA): TGTGCCAGCAGCTTAGCCTGGACAGCGTACGAGCAGTACTTC. It translates to CASSLAWTAYEQYF.

The rearrangement uses TRBV5-1 and TRBJ2-5, with 8 nucleotides matching TRBD2. The CDR3 totals 14 residues. Unmatched junction bases numbered 7, after V lost 7 bases and J lost 2 bases. Germline V CDR1 and CDR2: SGHRS, YFSETQ. This chain's CDR3 is CASGRGGSQETQYF. In DNA, the CDR3 is TGCGCCAGCGGCCGGGGGGGGTCTCAAGAGACCCAGTACTTC.

The chain combines TRBV7-9 with TRBJ1-2, with a weak D call TRBD1 (5 bases). Trimming removed 2 bases at V and 4 bases at J, with 23 bases between. The CDR3 length is 18 residues. CDR1 and CDR2 (germline): SEHNR, FQNEAQ (reference sequence). Here the CDR3 DNA reads TGTGCCAGCAGCTTAATCTCACCAGGGTCCCCGTTGGGCTATGGCTACACCTTC. Protein sequence: CASSLISPGSPLGYGYTF.